The 30 T cell receptor beta chains in this list originate from one sample, sequenced in a study of cytomegalovirus exposure and HLA in healthy donors. The primer mix had 60 Vbeta and 13 Jbeta primers. The repertoire was sequenced with immunoSEQ multiplex PCR; TCRdb's copy has only in-frame clones and lacks some. This sample has around 170,000 clones, with more than 65% found just once. Sequenced: PBMCs. The receptors were sampled from a man in his fifties or sixties in good health and CMV-seronegative.

This sequence joins TRBV6-1 and TRBJ1-6; 8 bases align to TRBD1. CDR1 is MNHNS and CDR2 is SASEGT in the germline V gene. V shed 8 bases, J shed 1 base, and the junction held 4 bases outside the gene matches. The CDR3 has 15 residues. The CDR3 nucleotides read TGTGCCAGCTGGACAGGGATGTCCTATAATTCACCCCTCCACTTT. As protein: CASWTGMSYNSPLHF.

Concerning this clone: Other DNA sequences from this sample encode an identical CDR3 as well. The genes are TRBV9 and TRBJ2-2; 7 bases align to TRBD1. V gave up 0 bases and J gave up 5 bases; unmatched junction bases: 7. The germline CDR1 and CDR2 sequences are SGDLS and YYNGEE. The CDR3 consists of 16 residues. The CDR3 nucleotides are TGTGCCAGCAGCGTAGAAGCAGGGGGTAGGACCGGGGAGCTGTTTTTT. Amino acids: CASSVEAGGRTGELFF.

J is TRBJ2-5 and V is TRBV10-3; D unclear. V lost 0 bases and J lost 9, with 11 bases in between. Germline loops: CDR1 ENHRY, CDR2 SYGVKD. The CDR3 is made up of 13 amino acids. Written as DNA, the CDR3 is TGTGCCATCAGTGAGTCGGCGGAGAGGCCCCAGTACTTC. Residues: CAISESAERPQYF.

V is TRBV4-1 and J is TRBJ1-1; a weak D match, TRBD1 (5 bases). V lost 4 bases to trimming and J lost 4 bases, with 22 bases between them. The germline CDR1 and CDR2 sequences are MGHRA and YSYEKL. The CDR3 length is 17 residues. This CDR3 reads CASSLDRSTASGTEAFF. As DNA, the CDR3 is TGCGCCAGCAGCCTCGACAGATCTACGGCTAGTGGCACTGAAGCTTTCTTT.

The chain joins TRBV10-3 to TRBJ1-2, with D uncertain. Germline V gene data show CDR1 as ENHRY and CDR2 as SYGVKD. Trimming left V 8 bases short and J 4 bases short, with 11 bases between. The CDR3 length is 12 residues. CDR3 protein: CAIQRETYGYTF. For the CDR3, the DNA is TGTGCCATCCAGCGGGAGACCTATGGCTACACCTTC.

This rearrangement joins TRBV18 to TRBJ1-1; the D gene is possibly TRBD1 (5 bases). Trimming cost V 2 bases and J 11 bases, with 24 bases left between them. The CDR3 sequence is 16 residues long. The germline gives CDR1 KGHSH, CDR2 LQKENI. The CDR3: CASSPLASGTELTAFF. Written as DNA, the CDR3 is TGTGCCAGCTCACCATTAGCCTCCGGGACTGAATTAACTGCTTTCTTT.

The chain has TRBV6-5 and TRBJ1-1, with no clear D. Germline CDR1 is MNHEY and CDR2 is SVGAGI. Trimming took off 6 bases at V and 7 bases at J, with 21 bases between the two ends. The CDR3 is 15 amino acids. The CDR3, as DNA: TGTGCCAGCAGACTAGAGGGAGTCGGTGATAGTGAAGCTTTCTTT. It is translated as CASRLEGVGDSEAFF.

The V gene is TRBV4-3, the J gene TRBJ1-5, with a weak D call TRBD1 (6 bases). The CDR3 has 17 residues. The germline gives CDR1 LGHNA, CDR2 YSLEER. V lost 0 bases and J 0 bases, leaving 12 bases between the germline ends. CDR3 in amino acids: CASSQDGQPYSNQPQHF. As DNA, the CDR3 is TGCGCCAGCAGCCAAGATGGACAGCCCTATAGCAATCAGCCCCAGCATTTT.

V is TRBV11-1 and J is TRBJ1-1; 7 positions agree with TRBD1. From germline, CDR1 is SGHAT and CDR2 FQDESV (reference sequence). Trimming cost V 5 bases and J 5 bases; bases outside gene matches: 2. CDR3 length: 12 residues. Here the CDR3 reads CASSATGTEAFF. Here the CDR3 DNA reads TGTGCCAGCAGCGCGACAGGGACTGAAGCTTTCTTT.

The rearrangement joins TRBV19 to TRBJ2-3; the D is unclear. V lost 5 bases, J lost 2 bases, and 5 bases lay in between. Germline CDR1 LNHDA, CDR2 SQIVND (reference sequence). The CDR3 is 12 residues long. The CDR3 loop is CASSPYTDTQYF. CDR3 DNA sequence: TGTGCCAGTAGTCCCTACACAGATACGCAGTATTTT.

Here the CDR3 DNA reads TGTGCCAGCAGCCCTAACCCCACCGGGGAGCTGTTTTTT. Amino acids: CASSPNPTGELFF. The chain uses TRBV9 and TRBJ2-2; D call uncertain. CDR3 length: 13 amino acids. Trimming removed 4 bases at V and 4 bases at J, with 8 bases between. Germline values: CDR1 SGDLS, CDR2 YYNGEE.

The chain is built from TRBV7-2 and TRBJ1-2; a weak D match, TRBD1 (5 bases). The CDR3 sequence is 11 residues long. Trimming stripped 4 bases from V and 14 bases from J, with 14 bases between. Germline V gene data show CDR1 as SGHTA and CDR2 as FQGNSA. The CDR3 region has the DNA TGTGCCAGCAGCTCGGACACACGGTTTACCTTC. This encodes CASSSDTRFTF.

This rearrangement joins TRBV19 to TRBJ2-7; D might be TRBD2 (5 bases). CDR3 length: 14 residues. Germline loops: CDR1 LNHDA, CDR2 SQIVND (reference sequence). The V gene lost 5 bases and the J gene lost 4 bases, with 15 bases spanning the gap. CDR3 coding DNA: TGTGCCAGTAGTGGAGGCCGGGAACCTTACGAGCAGTACTTC. Its translation: CASSGGREPYEQYF.

The chain has TRBV6-4 and TRBJ1-1; D might be TRBD1 (6 bases). Germline V gives CDR1 MRHNA, CDR2 SNTAGT. This CDR3 contains 17 residues. V lost 7 bases and J 0 bases, leaving 21 bases between the germline ends. The CDR3, as DNA: TGTGCCAGCACCCACTCAGACAGGCCGCGGATGAACACTGAAGCTTTCTTT. Protein: CASTHSDRPRMNTEAFF.

The chain links TRBV5-6 to TRBJ1-6, with 11 bases lining up with TRBD1. The CDR3 has 16 residues. Trimming took 0 bases from V and 7 from J; bases not matched to a gene: 3. The V gene's germline CDR1 is SGHDT and CDR2 YYEEEE. CDR3 region: CASSLEGTGGNSPLHF. CDR3 in DNA: TGTGCCAGCAGCTTGGAGGGGACAGGGGGAAATTCACCCCTCCACTTT.

J is TRBJ2-5 and V is TRBV12-5; no firm D call. CDR3 size: 14 residues. Germline V gives CDR1 LGHNT, CDR2 FRNRAP. Trimming shortened V by 6 bases and J by 2 bases, and 13 bases separated the two germline ends. CDR3 DNA sequence: TGTGCTAGTGGCCCTGCAGGTCCACAAGAGACCCAGTACTTC. Translating it yields CASGPAGPQETQYF.

CDR3 protein: CASKFSGSTDTQYF. The CDR3 bases are TGCGCCAGCAAGTTTTCAGGGTCCACAGATACGCAGTATTTT. This chain joins TRBV5-1 and TRBJ2-3; possible D gene TRBD1, 5 bases. With 6 bases removed from V and 2 bases from J, the gap between germline ends came to 13 bases. The CDR3 length is 14 residues. Per germline, CDR1 SGHRS and CDR2 YFSETQ.

This clone occurred a few times. This chain joins TRBV7-2 and TRBJ1-3; D is unclear. Germline values: CDR1 SGHTA, CDR2 FQGNSA. The CDR3 contains 15 residues. With 5 bases removed from V and 3 bases from J, the gap between germline ends came to 14 bases. CDR3 amino acids: CASSPTYSGGNTIYF. CDR3 sequence (DNA): TGTGCCAGCAGCCCCACATACAGTGGTGGAAACACCATATATTTT.

The chain is built from TRBV5-1 and TRBJ2-7; possible D gene TRBD2, 6 bases. CDR1 SGHRS and CDR2 YFSETQ come from the germline V gene. V was shortened by 0 bases and J by 3 bases, with 13 bases between the two germline ends. The CDR3 totals 15 residues. This chain's CDR3 is CASSLVGEARYEQYF. The CDR3, as DNA: TGCGCCAGCAGCTTGGTCGGGGAGGCTCGCTACGAGCAGTACTTC.

Here the CDR3 reads CASSERGASSYNEQFF. In DNA, the CDR3 is TGTGCCAGCAGTGAACGTGGGGCCAGCTCCTACAATGAGCAGTTCTTC. The rearrangement links TRBV2 to TRBJ2-1; D is possibly TRBD1 (5 bases). The V and J ends lost 2 bases and 0 bases respectively, with 11 bases between them. Per the germline V gene, CDR1 is SNHLY and CDR2 is FYNNEI. The CDR3 runs 16 residues.

V is TRBV6-7 and J is TRBJ2-2, with a possible D match to TRBD2 (5 bases). TRBV6-7 is filed as an ORF, its function uncertain. CDR3 length: 14 amino acids. V was trimmed by 7 bases and J by 0 bases, leaving 9 bases between them. The CDR3 sequence is CASNPGTNTGELFF. The DNA of the CDR3 is TGTGCCAGCAATCCGGGAACGAACACCGGGGAGCTGTTTTTT.

The CDR3 is CASSSSQAGATNEKLFF. The CDR3 coding sequence is TGTGCCAGCAGTTCATCCCAGGCCGGCGCAACTAATGAAAAACTGTTTTTT. This chain joins TRBV27 and TRBJ1-4, with D unclear. The CDR3 extends over 17 amino acids. V was clipped by 4 bases and J by 0 bases, with 15 bases between them. Germline loops: CDR1 MNHEY, CDR2 SMNVEV (reference sequence). Drawing the rest from reference TRBV27 and TRBJ1-4, the complete variable domain is EAQVTQNPRYLITVTGKKLTVTCSQNMNHEYMSWYRQDPGLGLRQIYYSMNVEVTDKGDVPEGYKVSRKEKRNFPLILESPSPNQTSLYFCASSSSQAGATNEKLFFGSGTQLSVL.

This clone turned up a few times. The rearrangement uses TRBV5-7 and TRBJ1-1, with 9 bases matching TRBD1. TRBV5-7 is recorded as an ORF, its role being uncertain. The CDR3 length is 14 residues. After removal of 4 bases from V and 11 bases from J, the junction contained 12 bases not matched to a gene. The CDR3 region has the DNA TGTGCCAGCAGCCGGGACAGGGCCCCGCTAGTGGCTTTCTTT. It encodes CASSRDRAPLVAFF.

CDR3 region: CASSMSGSSYEQYF. In DNA form, the CDR3 reads TGTGCCAGTAGTATGAGCGGAAGCTCCTACGAGCAGTACTTC. The chain combines TRBV19 with TRBJ2-7; the D gene is possibly TRBD2 (5 bases). The CDR3 spans 14 residues. The germline V gene has CDR1 LNHDA and CDR2 SQIVND (reference sequence). The V gene lost 3 bases and the J gene lost 0 bases, with 9 bases spanning the gap.

The chain couples TRBV6-6 to TRBJ1-1; D gene unclear. In germline, CDR1 is MNHNY, CDR2 SVGAGI (reference sequence). CDR3 length equals 12 residues. Trimming shortened V by 7 bases and J by 1 base, and 7 bases separated the two germline ends. CDR3 in DNA: TGTGCCAGCACCAGACAGAACACTGAAGCTTTCTTT. Amino acids: CASTRQNTEAFF.

The V gene is TRBV29-1, the J gene TRBJ1-1; no clear D gene. The CDR3 spans 12 residues. With 5 bases removed from V and 6 bases from J, the gap between germline ends came to 13 bases. Per germline, CDR1 SQVTM and CDR2 ANQGSEA. Here the CDR3 reads CSVQGFLAEAFF. Written as DNA, the CDR3 is TGCAGCGTTCAAGGATTCTTAGCTGAAGCTTTCTTT.

The chain has TRBV19 and TRBJ1-1, with D maybe TRBD1 (6 bases). The V end lost 5 bases, the J end lost 1 base, and 17 bases lay between the germline ends. The CDR3 totals 16 residues. Germline V gives CDR1 LNHDA, CDR2 SQIVND (reference sequence). The CDR3 DNA is TGTGCCAGTAGTGCCCCCGGGGGGCGCGGGAACACTGAAGCTTTCTTT. As protein: CASSAPGGRGNTEAFF.

The CDR3 DNA reads as TGTGCCAGCTCCTCCGATCACGGTAGTTCCTACGAGCAGTACTTC. It is translated as CASSSDHGSSYEQYF. J is TRBJ2-7 and V is TRBV6-1, with unresolved D. This CDR3 region has 15 residues. Germline CDR1 MNHNS, CDR2 SASEGT. V was shortened by 8 bases and J by 1 base, with 18 bases between the two germline ends.

The chain uses TRBV11-2 and TRBJ1-1; 8 bases fit TRBD1. V lost 8 bases to trimming and J lost 1 base; unmatched junction nucleotides: 9. Germline CDR1 reads SGHAT; CDR2 reads FQNNGV. The CDR3 is 15 amino acids. The CDR3: CASARGDRGNTEAFF. The CDR3 coding sequence is TGTGCCAGCGCTAGGGGAGACAGGGGGAACACTGAAGCTTTCTTT.

In its sample, this clone was seen once. The chain employs TRBV6-6 and TRBJ2-7; 10 bases are a match to TRBD2. The junction had 5 bases not matched to a gene; V was cut back by 7 bases and J by 2 bases. The length of the CDR3 is 14 residues. The germline CDR1 and CDR2 sequences are MNHNY and SVGAGI (reference sequence). Here the CDR3 DNA reads TGTGCCAGCAAAGGGACTAGCGACGCCTACGAGCAGTACTTC. This codes for CASKGTSDAYEQYF.